This T cell receptor beta chain was sequenced for a study of molecular identifiers for immune sequencing clone quantification. Naive CD8 T cells were sorted, and the gate applied was CD8+CD4-CCR7+CD45RA+. TCR libraries were built in bulk with a published protocol and specific TCR primers. TCRdb reanalysed the PCR reads using MiXCR and keeps one entry per CDR3 protein. Of about 300,000 distinct CDR3 sequences in the sample, about a fifth are singletons; the top ten hold about 0.81%. CDR1 is SEHNR and CDR2 is FQNEAQ in the germline V gene (reference sequence). This CDR3 spans 15 amino acids. As for this clonotype: One end of the junction varies from germline; a read error may be responsible.

This chain connects TRBV7-9 to TRBJ2-7; D is possibly TRBD1 (6 bases). The source is a human donor in good health. Some libraries in this study had Jurkat cell RNA spiked in. The sample consisted of naive CD8+ T cells from blood, with Jurkat cell RNA spiked in. Subset denoted: FACS-sorted CD8+CD4-CCR7+CD45RA+ naive T cells. In DNA form, the CDR3 reads TGTGCCTGCAGCCTAAGCGCTAACAGGGACTACGAGCAGTACTTC. Protein sequence: CACSLSANRDYEQYF.